A single sample gave rise to the 6 T cell receptor beta chains below, sequenced in a study of blood T cell repertoires in COVID-19. TCRdb's table, derived via immunoSEQ multiplex PCR, lists solely in-frame clones and lacks some. This sample yields a few hundred thousand clones, of which about 91% are seen a single time; roughly 4.5% belongs to the top ten. Sequencing was done on a sample of peripheral blood. These receptors were taken from a woman in her forties who had recovered from COVID-19.

This clone was detected only once. The chain combines TRBV2 with TRBJ1-6; D unclear. The germline V gene encodes CDR1 SNHLY and CDR2 FYNNEI. Trimming removed 1 base from V and 8 bases from J, with 9 bases in between. CDR3 length: 14 amino acids. The CDR3 DNA is TGTGCCAGCAGTGAAGTAGGAGTCGATTCACCCCTCCACTTT. It translates to CASSEVGVDSPLHF.

This clone appeared a single time. This chain links TRBV11-2 with TRBJ1-4, with no clear D. The CDR3 has 14 residues. Looked up from germline, CDR1 is SGHAT and CDR2 is FQNNGV. V gave up 4 bases and J gave up 11 bases, with 17 bases separating them. CDR3 loop: CASSSLKGGLKLFF. CDR3 sequence (DNA): TGTGCCAGCAGCTCCCTAAAGGGCGGGTTGAAACTGTTTTTT.

Of note for this clone: One end of the junction fails to match germline, which may point to a read error. The J gene is TRBJ1-4, the V gene TRBV29-1; maybe TRBD1 (5 bases). Germline V gene sequence: CDR1 SQVTM, CDR2 ANQGSEA. The CDR3 consists of 13 residues. The CDR3 bases are TGCAGCGTGGCAGGGAGGGCTAATAAAAAACTGTTTTTT. Its translation: CSVAGRANKKLFF.

The chain joins TRBV6-5 to TRBJ1-6, with a possible D match to TRBD1 (5 bases). Germline loops: CDR1 MNHEY, CDR2 SVGAGI. The CDR3 extends over 15 amino acids. The V end lost 7 bases, the J end lost 7 bases, and 17 bases lay between the germline ends. CDR3 coding DNA: TGTGCCAGCAATCTAGCGGGGGAAGTAAATTCACCCCTCCACTTT. This encodes CASNLAGEVNSPLHF.

This rearrangement joins TRBV27 to TRBJ2-2, with D tentatively TRBD1 (5 bases). The CDR3 is made up of 16 amino acids. Trimming took 0 bases from V and 5 from J, leaving 13 bases between them. Germline lookup yields CDR1 MNHEY and CDR2 SMNVEV (reference sequence). CDR3 amino acids: CASSLSVGASTGELFF. The CDR3 nucleotides read TGTGCCAGCAGTTTATCAGTTGGGGCGAGTACCGGGGAGCTGTTTTTT.

This clone was observed a single time. The V and J genes are TRBV5-4 and TRBJ2-7, with D perhaps matching TRBD1 (6 bases). CDR1 and CDR2 (germline): SGHNT, YYREEE (reference sequence). V shed 5 bases and J shed 7 bases, with 16 bases lying between them. This CDR3 has 13 amino acids. CDR3 sequence reads: CASREGPQGEQYF. The CDR3 DNA sequence: TGTGCCAGCAGAGAGGGACCGCAGGGGGAGCAGTACTTC.